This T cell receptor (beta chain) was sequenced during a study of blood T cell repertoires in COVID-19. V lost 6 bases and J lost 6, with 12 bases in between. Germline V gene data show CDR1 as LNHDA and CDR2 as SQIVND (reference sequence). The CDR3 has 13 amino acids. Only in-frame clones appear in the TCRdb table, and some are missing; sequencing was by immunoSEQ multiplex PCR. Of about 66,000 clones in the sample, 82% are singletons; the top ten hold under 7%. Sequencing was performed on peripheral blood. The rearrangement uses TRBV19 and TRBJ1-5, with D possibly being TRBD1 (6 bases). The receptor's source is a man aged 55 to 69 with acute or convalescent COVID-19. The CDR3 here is CASSSGAAQPQHF. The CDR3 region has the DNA TGTGCCAGTAGCTCAGGGGCCGCTCAGCCCCAGCATTTT.